These 28 T cell receptor beta chains share one sample of origin, sequenced in a study of CD8 T cells in ankylosing spondylitis. TCRdb fed the 5' RACE reads into MiXCR, producing one record per CDR3 protein. The sample includes some 250,000 distinct CDR3 sequences, over 8.5% of them seen just once. The source material was blood, either unsorted or a sorted T cell fraction (not recorded which). These receptors were obtained from a male donor with ankylosing spondylitis or in good health (not recorded which).

This clonotype was observed at least ten times. This rearrangement joins TRBV5-1 to TRBJ2-5, with TRBD2 matching 9 bases. Germline CDR1 reads SGHRS; CDR2 reads YFSETQ. This CDR3 contains 16 residues. Unmatched junction bases numbered 4, after V lost 0 bases and J lost 1 base. The CDR3 reads CASSLGPSGTQETQYF. The CDR3 DNA follows: TGCGCCAGCAGCTTGGGCCCTAGCGGGACCCAAGAGACCCAGTACTTC. Full variable domain (missing parts from reference TRBV5-1 and TRBJ2-5): KAGVTQTPRYLIKTRGQQVTLSCSPISGHRSVSWYQQTPGQGLQFLFEYFSETQRNKGNFPGRFSGRQFSNSRSEMNVSTLELGDSALYLCASSLGPSGTQETQYFGPGTRLLVL.

The chain recombines TRBV20-1 with TRBJ2-7; 9 positions match TRBD2. The germline CDR1 and CDR2 sequences are DFQATT and SNEGSKA (reference sequence). Trimming removed 2 bases from V and 6 bases from J; junction bases left unmatched: 11. The CDR3 extends over 15 amino acids. CDR3 nucleotides: TGCAGTGCTAGACCCCAGGGGGGACTAGCAGGCGAGCAGTACTTC. This gives the protein CSARPQGGLAGEQYF.

The chain employs TRBV7-2 and TRBJ1-5, with D perhaps TRBD1 (6 bases). This CDR3 has 15 amino acids. CDR1 is SGHTA and CDR2 is FQGNSA in the germline V gene. V lost 3 bases, J lost 4 bases, and 13 bases lay in between. For the CDR3, the DNA is TGTGCCAGCAGCTTGGTGGGGGGGCCAAATCAGCCCCAGCATTTT. Amino acid sequence: CASSLVGGPNQPQHF.

This clonotype was observed a handful of times. This may come from a read error, since a much larger clone is one base off. The V call is TRBV20-1, the J call TRBJ1-2, with 8 positions matching TRBD1. This CDR3 is 12 amino acids long. CDR1 and CDR2 from the germline V gene are DFQATT and SNEGSKA (reference sequence). CDR3 DNA: TGCAGTGCTTTCCAGGGGACAGGAGATCAAGTTTTC. Translating gives CSAFQGTGDQVF.

This clonotype occurred many times. This chain joins TRBV20-1 and TRBJ2-1, with D possibly being TRBD2 (6 bases). CDR3 length equals 16 residues. Trimming left V 2 bases short and J 0 bases short, with 14 bases between. Per the germline V gene, CDR1 is DFQATT and CDR2 is SNEGSKA (reference sequence). The CDR3 region is CSARSPSVLSYNEQFF. Written as DNA, the CDR3 is TGCAGTGCTAGATCCCCTAGCGTACTCTCCTACAATGAGCAGTTCTTC.

The chain combines TRBV9 with TRBJ2-2; 7 bases agree with TRBD1. J lost 7 bases, V lost 0 bases, and 12 bases had no gene match. The CDR3 runs 17 residues. Germline CDR1 reads SGDLS; CDR2 reads YYNGEE. This chain's CDR3 is CASSVGVQGENGGELFF. The CDR3 DNA is TGTGCCAGCAGCGTAGGGGTGCAGGGGGAGAACGGCGGGGAGCTGTTTTTT.

This clonotype came up many times. The genes are TRBV12-3 or TRBV12-4 and TRBJ1-1, with D perhaps TRBD1 (6 bases). The CDR3 is 15 residues long. Trimming left V 1 base short and J 8 bases short, with 17 bases between. The CDR3 DNA reads TGTGCCAGCAGTTTAGTCTCCGGGACAACCTTAGAAGCTTTCTTT. This translates into CASSLVSGTTLEAFF.

This clonotype was recorded at least ten times. The chain recombines TRBV12-5 with TRBJ2-3; 7 bases fit TRBD1. J lost 0 bases, V lost 5 bases, and 5 bases had no gene match. Per the germline V gene, CDR1 is LGHNT and CDR2 is FRNRAP. The CDR3 covers 15 residues. The CDR3 sequence is CASGRQGFSTDTQYF. CDR3 DNA sequence: TGTGCTAGTGGTCGACAGGGCTTTAGCACAGATACGCAGTATTTT.

This clonotype was counted ten times or more. The V gene is TRBV11-1, the J gene TRBJ2-2; the D is unclear. Trimming pared 2 bases from V and 0 bases from J, leaving 19 bases between. Looked up from germline, CDR1 is SGHAT and CDR2 is FQDESV (reference sequence). The CDR3 sequence is 19 residues long. The CDR3 DNA is TGTGCCAGCAGCTTATGGTTCCCCTCCCGCACCCCGAACACCGGGGAGCTGTTTTTT. It codes for CASSLWFPSRTPNTGELFF.

Many counts were recorded for this clonotype. J is TRBJ2-1 and V is TRBV5-1; 9 nucleotides match TRBD2. Germline V gives CDR1 SGHRS, CDR2 YFSETQ. The CDR3 consists of 16 residues. V dropped 0 bases and J dropped 2; count of bases not matched to a gene: 3. CDR3 region: CASSLEPSGTYNEQFF. The CDR3 DNA is TGCGCCAGCAGCTTGGAACCTAGCGGGACCTACAATGAGCAGTTCTTC.

This clonotype was seen many times. The V gene is TRBV27, the J gene TRBJ1-1; D ambiguous. This CDR3 is built from 14 residues. Germline lookup yields CDR1 MNHEY and CDR2 SMNVEV (reference sequence). V lost 4 bases and J 5 bases, leaving 14 bases between the germline ends. The CDR3 protein is CASSSLTFRTEAFF. CDR3 DNA sequence: TGTGCCAGCAGTTCCTTAACCTTCAGGACTGAAGCTTTCTTT.

This clonotype was seen a single time. A read error may explain this, as a much larger clone is one base away. This chain uses TRBV12-3 or TRBV12-4 with TRBJ2-2; tentatively, D is TRBD2 (6 bases). This CDR3 is built from 12 residues. The V end lost 8 bases, the J end lost 4 bases, and 8 bases lay between the germline ends. The CDR3 nucleotides are TGTGCCAGCTCGGGAGCCACCGGGGAGCTGTTTTTT. It encodes CASSGATGELFF.

This clonotype was observed many times. V gene TRBV12-3 or TRBV12-4 combines with J gene TRBJ1-4, with a possible D match to TRBD1 (6 bases). This CDR3 has 15 residues. V shed 7 bases and J shed 7 bases, with 19 bases lying between them. CDR3 in amino acids: CASTSTGGRAEKLFF. CDR3 nucleotide sequence: TGTGCCAGCACGTCAACTGGGGGCAGGGCTGAAAAACTGTTTTTT.

In this sample, this clonotype turned up a few times. The chain recombines TRBV30 with TRBJ2-1; D perhaps matches TRBD1 (6 bases). The CDR3 contains 15 residues. Germline CDR1 and CDR2: GTSNPN and SVGIG (reference sequence). Trimming stripped 2 bases from V and 9 bases from J, with 20 bases between. CDR3 loop: CAWSPIGGSVGEQFF. In DNA, the CDR3 is TGTGCCTGGAGTCCTATTGGGGGCAGCGTCGGTGAGCAGTTCTTC.

This clonotype was counted at least ten times. The gene calls are TRBV12-3 or TRBV12-4 and TRBJ2-1; the D call may be TRBD1 or TRBD2 (8 bases each). CDR3 size: 15 residues. V was trimmed by 6 bases and J by 9 bases, leaving 21 bases between them. The CDR3 reads CASSHTGGTRIEQFF. The CDR3 nucleotides are TGTGCCAGCAGCCATACAGGGGGGACTAGGATTGAGCAGTTCTTC.

In this sample, this clonotype turned up many times. The rearrangement uses TRBV7-9 and TRBJ2-7; possible D gene TRBD2, 5 bases. From germline, CDR1 is SEHNR and CDR2 FQNEAQ (reference sequence). This CDR3 has 15 residues. V lost 1 base, J lost 4 bases, and 14 bases lay in between. The DNA of the CDR3 is TGTGCCAGCAGCTTAGTAGCTGGACTGAAATACGAGCAGTACTTC. Protein: CASSLVAGLKYEQYF.

There are many counts of this clonotype. The V call is TRBV27, the J call TRBJ2-1; TRBD1 agrees at 10 bases. The ends lost 2 bases at V and 8 bases at J; junction bases unmatched: 6. The germline CDR1 and CDR2 sequences are MNHEY and SMNVEV (reference sequence). This CDR3 region has 15 residues. DNA of the CDR3: TGTGCCAGCAGTTTAGCCGGGACAGGGGTGGATGAGCAGTTCTTC. Translating gives CASSLAGTGVDEQFF.

This clonotype was detected ten times or more. The J gene is TRBJ2-7, the V gene TRBV5-1; no clear D. The CDR3 has 11 amino acids. Germline V gene data show CDR1 as SGHRS and CDR2 as YFSETQ. V was clipped by 7 bases and J by 3 bases, with 8 bases between them. CDR3 loop: CASGDHYEQYF. The CDR3 nucleotides are TGCGCCAGCGGAGACCACTACGAGCAGTACTTC.

This clonotype was counted ten times or more. A read error may produce the germline difference seen at one junction end. This chain joins TRBV20-1 and TRBJ1-3; D is unclear. The CDR3 length is 14 residues. Per the germline V gene, CDR1 is DFQATT and CDR2 is SNEGSKA (reference sequence). The CDR3 bases are TGCAGTGCCAGAGGCAGCGGACCTGGAAACACCATATATTTT. Translation gives CSARGSGPGNTIYF.

This clonotype has at least ten counts. This rearrangement joins TRBV6-1 to TRBJ1-5; the D gene is possibly TRBD1 (5 bases). The CDR3 runs to 13 residues. Deletions cut 3 bases from V and 4 bases from J, with 7 bases between. CDR1 MNHNS and CDR2 SASEGT come from the germline V gene. Written as DNA, the CDR3 is TGTGCCAGCAGTGAGGGGGGGAATCAGCCCCAGCATTTT. This gives the protein CASSEGGNQPQHF.

In the case of this clonotype: A much more abundant neighbour one base away suggests this may be a read error. V gene TRBV25-1 combines with J gene TRBJ1-2; 8 nucleotides align to TRBD1. CDR3 length: 16 residues. Germline V gives CDR1 MGHDK, CDR2 SYGVNS. For the CDR3, the DNA is TGTGCCAGCAGTGAATATTACTCAGGGGGCGGCTATGGCTACCCCTTC. Translated: CASSEYYSGGGYGYPF.

With regard to this clonotype: At one boundary the junction diverges from the germline segment, which might be a read error. V usage is TRBV6-5 and J usage is TRBJ2-1; the match to TRBD1 covers 8 bases. The CDR3 totals 15 residues. In germline, CDR1 is MNHEY, CDR2 SVGAGI. The CDR3 is CASSYGRGQRNVQFF. As DNA, the CDR3 is TGTGCCAGCAGTTACGGCAGGGGGCAGAGGAATGTGCAGTTCTTC.

This clonotype was seen at least ten times. V gene TRBV20-1 combines with J gene TRBJ2-7; D is ambiguous. This CDR3 region has 13 residues. In germline, CDR1 is DFQATT, CDR2 SNEGSKA (reference sequence). V dropped 5 bases and J dropped 0 bases, with 11 bases sitting between them. The DNA of the CDR3 is TGCAGTGCTCGCCCTGGCCTCTCCTACGAGCAGTACTTC. This encodes CSARPGLSYEQYF.

The chain employs TRBV6-5 and TRBJ2-7; 7 bases fit TRBD2. Germline CDR1 reads MNHEY; CDR2 reads SVGAGI. The CDR3 length is 17 residues. Losses at the gene ends were 0 bases for V and 1 base for J; bases not matched to a gene: 9. The CDR3 bases are TGTGCCAGCAGTTACTCAGAGGGTGGGAGGGCTTCCTACGAGCAGTACTTC. It specifies CASSYSEGGRASYEQYF.

This clonotype was found many times. This chain joins TRBV25-1 and TRBJ1-6; D gene unclear. Germline CDR1 MGHDK, CDR2 SYGVNS. The CDR3 is 16 residues long. V lost 1 base and J 11 bases, leaving 18 bases between the germline ends. The CDR3 spells CASSESSVEGMAPLHF. Here the CDR3 DNA reads TGTGCCAGCAGTGAATCCAGCGTGGAGGGCATGGCACCCCTCCACTTT.

Many counts were recorded for this clonotype. The V and J genes are TRBV4-1 and TRBJ2-2, with D uncertain. V lost 5 bases and J lost 4, with 8 bases in between. CDR1 is MGHRA, CDR2 YSYEKL, per germline. The CDR3 sequence is 13 residues long. This CDR3 is CASSDSITGELFF. CDR3 coding DNA: TGCGCCAGCAGCGATAGTATCACCGGGGAGCTGTTTTTT.

This clonotype was recorded a few times. This chain uses TRBV27 with TRBJ1-1, with D unresolved. Germline-derived CDR1 and CDR2 are MNHEY and SMNVEV (reference sequence). Trimming took off 5 bases at V and 1 base at J, with 14 bases between the two ends. The CDR3 sequence is 15 residues long. The CDR3 here is CASSQTPTGNTEAFF. For the CDR3, the DNA is TGTGCCAGCAGTCAAACACCAACCGGGAACACTGAAGCTTTCTTT.

The table lists this clonotype with many counts. The chain carries TRBV12-3 or TRBV12-4 and TRBJ2-7; perhaps TRBD1 as D (6 bases). This CDR3 comprises 14 residues. With 5 bases removed from V and 6 bases from J, the gap between germline ends came to 17 bases. CDR3: CASSMTGLSSEQYF. DNA of the CDR3: TGTGCCAGCAGTATGACAGGTTTATCAAGCGAGCAGTACTTC.